A single T cell receptor (beta chain) is shown here with its context. Its antigen is as yet unknown. Trimming removed 2 bases from V and 8 bases from J, with 13 bases in between. Germline CDR1 MNHNS, CDR2 SASEGT. The length of the CDR3 is 14 residues. In the library, unique molecular identifiers were attached to individual cDNA molecules. TCRdb re-derived calls from the RACE reads in MiXCR, one entry per CDR3 protein. The top ten clones hold under 9.5% of a sample with 300,000 to 450,000 distinct CDR3 sequences, roughly 6% of them seen once. The data belong to a study of human T cells and chemical hapten exposure. Study information: Per-sample TCR yield variation was attributed mainly to small pooled library volume differences.

Study outcomes and limitations: With DPC sensitization, TCRs exceeding 1 in 1000 frequency showed no change. Expanded TCRs clustered into significantly more large CDR3 similarity groups than controls, the analysis revealed.

Indicated time point: pre-sensitization, week 0. Sample treatment: therapeutic diphenylcyclopropenone sensitization with weekly scalp DPC. The input for sequencing was whole blood, taken in connection with sensitization to the hapten diphenylcyclopropenone (DPC). V usage is TRBV6-1 and J usage is TRBJ2-4, with D uncertain. This receptor was identified in a young woman with alopecia areata. Some clones in this sample may be carry-over from other donors' samples. CDR3 residues: CASSETVSSDIQYF. The CDR3 DNA reads TGTGCCAGCAGTGAAACAGTGTCGTCGGACATTCAGTACTTC.